The 22 T cell receptor beta chains reported below all come from one sample, sequenced in a study of patients and donors after allogeneic stem cell transplantation. TCRdb reprocessed the RT-PCR reads via MiXCR and lists one record per CDR3 protein. This sample has some 200,000 distinct CDR3 sequences, with roughly 40% found just once. Sequenced material: blood, either unsorted or a sorted T cell fraction (not recorded which). Receptor source: a human donor who was either an allogeneic HSCT recipient or a stem cell or donor lymphocyte infusion donor (not recorded which). It is not recorded whose cells these are; they may come from a transplant donor.

This clonotype was seen more than once but under ten times. The genes are TRBV27 and TRBJ1-1; D is perhaps TRBD1 (6 bases). The germline CDR1 and CDR2 sequences are MNHEY and SMNVEV (reference sequence). Trimming removed 0 bases at V and 4 bases at J, with 9 bases between. The CDR3 covers 14 residues. The DNA of the CDR3 is TGTGCCAGCAGTTTATCTGACAGGTTCACTGAAGCTTTCTTT. The encoded protein is CASSLSDRFTEAFF.

This clonotype was picked up many times. The chain carries TRBV12-3 or TRBV12-4 and TRBJ2-7; D not certain. This CDR3 region has 12 residues. V dropped 5 bases and J dropped 1 base, with 6 bases sitting between them. CDR3 region: CASSPSSYEQYF. The CDR3 region has the DNA TGTGCCAGCAGTCCAAGTTCCTACGAGCAGTACTTC.

The chain combines TRBV6-5 with TRBJ2-7, with no clear D. CDR3 length: 13 amino acids. Trimming removed 3 bases from V and 5 bases from J, with 11 bases in between. Per germline, CDR1 MNHEY and CDR2 SVGAGI. CDR3 bases: TGTGCCAGCAGTTATTGGGGTCACCACGAGCAGTACTTC. Translation gives CASSYWGHHEQYF.

This chain joins TRBV30 and TRBJ2-7; D unresolved. CDR3 size: 13 residues. The V gene's germline CDR1 is GTSNPN and CDR2 SVGIG (reference sequence). V was trimmed by 3 bases and J by 1 base, leaving 10 bases between them. The CDR3 DNA reads as TGTGCCTGGAGCAAAGACACTTCCTACGAGCAGTACTTC. Translated, it gives CAWSKDTSYEQYF.

This clonotype has only a few counts. This chain connects TRBV7-2 to TRBJ2-3; TRBD2 is a possible D gene (5 bases). CDR1 and CDR2 (germline): SGHTA, FQGNSA. The CDR3 contains 15 residues. Trimming removed 1 base at V and 0 bases at J, with 8 bases between. The CDR3: CASSLVGESTDTQYF. The CDR3 bases are TGTGCCAGCAGCTTAGTTGGGGAGAGCACAGATACGCAGTATTTT.

This clonotype has only a few counts. The V gene is TRBV10-3, the J gene TRBJ2-7; 13 nucleotides agree with TRBD2. The V gene end was trimmed by 6 bases and the J gene end by 3 bases; junction bases not matched to a gene: 5. The CDR3 totals 15 residues. Germline CDR1 reads ENHRY; CDR2 reads SYGVKD. In nucleotides, the CDR3 is TGTGCCATCAGACGCGGACTAGCGGGGGACTACGAGCAGTACTTC. It codes for CAIRRGLAGDYEQYF.

The chain combines TRBV7-9 with TRBJ2-7; D may be TRBD1 (6 bases). V dropped 5 bases and J dropped 10 bases, with 12 bases sitting between them. CDR1 is SEHNR and CDR2 is FQNEAQ in the germline V gene (reference sequence). The CDR3 has 11 amino acids. The CDR3 DNA reads as TGTGCCAGCAGCCTACAGGGAATACAGTACTTC. Amino acid sequence: CASSLQGIQYF.

The chain employs TRBV5-1 and TRBJ2-2, with D perhaps TRBD1 or TRBD2 (5 bases each). V gave up 0 bases and J gave up 0 bases, with 9 bases separating them. Germline lookup yields CDR1 SGHRS and CDR2 YFSETQ. The CDR3 has 16 residues. The CDR3, as DNA: TGCGCCAGCAGCTTGGCGGGACCTACGAACACCGGGGAGCTGTTTTTT. This gives the protein CASSLAGPTNTGELFF.

This clonotype turned up a few times. This chain uses TRBV28 with TRBJ1-2; 8 bases are shared with TRBD1. Unmatched junction bases numbered 6, after V lost 5 bases and J lost 4 bases. CDR3 length: 14 residues. Germline V gene data show CDR1 as MDHEN and CDR2 as SYDVKM. The CDR3 here is CASSIGQGGYGYTF. As DNA, the CDR3 is TGTGCCAGCAGTATTGGACAGGGCGGCTATGGCTACACCTTC.

V gene TRBV14 combines with J gene TRBJ1-2; D might be TRBD1 (5 bases). The CDR3 length is 14 residues. The germline V gene encodes CDR1 SGHDN and CDR2 FVKESK. The V end was cut by 0 bases, the J end by 6 bases, with 11 bases between. The CDR3 DNA reads TGTGCCAGCAGCCAAGATCCCAGGGCCAATGGCTACACCTTC. Amino acids: CASSQDPRANGYTF.

The gene calls are TRBV5-1 and TRBJ2-1; 7 positions match TRBD1. Germline CDR1 and CDR2: SGHRS and YFSETQ. The CDR3 has 15 residues. The junction had 9 bases not matched to a gene; V was cut back by 4 bases and J by 5 bases. The CDR3 is CASSPRTGTNNEQFF. The CDR3 DNA is TGCGCCAGCAGCCCGAGGACAGGAACTAACAATGAGCAGTTCTTC.

This clonotype has more than one count but fewer than ten. The chain combines TRBV5-1 with TRBJ2-1; TRBD2 matches 7 bases. The germline CDR1 and CDR2 sequences are SGHRS and YFSETQ. This CDR3 is 16 amino acids long. The trim removed 2 bases at V and 1 base at J, leaving 6 bases unmatched. Here the CDR3 reads CASSFILADSYNEQFF. The CDR3 nucleotides read TGCGCCAGCAGCTTCATCCTAGCGGATTCCTACAATGAGCAGTTCTTC.

The count of this clonotype is one. The rearrangement uses TRBV6-5 and TRBJ1-6, with 9 nucleotides matching TRBD1. The CDR3 is 16 residues long. Trimming at V came to 3 bases and at J to 7 bases, leaving 7 bases not matched to a gene. Germline V gene lookup returns CDR1 MNHEY and CDR2 SVGAGI. Written as DNA, the CDR3 is TGTGCCAGCAGTTATTTCACCGGGACAGGGAATTCACCCCTCCACTTT. It translates to CASSYFTGTGNSPLHF.

This clonotype showed up just a few times. This chain joins TRBV12-3 or TRBV12-4 and TRBJ2-6; D might be TRBD2 (6 bases). The CDR3 length is 15 residues. V dropped 7 bases and J dropped 2 bases, with 12 bases sitting between them. CDR3 region: CASTPGGTGANVLTF. The CDR3 region has the DNA TGTGCCAGCACCCCAGGAGGGACTGGGGCCAACGTCCTGACTTTC.

The chain joins TRBV10-3 to TRBJ1-1, with a weak D call TRBD1 (5 bases). CDR1 and CDR2 from the germline V gene are ENHRY and SYGVKD. The V and J ends lost 4 bases and 4 bases respectively, with 13 bases between them. The CDR3 runs 14 residues. CDR3 in amino acids: CAISGGDIGTEAFF. DNA of the CDR3: TGTGCCATCAGTGGGGGGGATATAGGCACTGAAGCTTTCTTT.

The chain combines TRBV12-3 or TRBV12-4 with TRBJ2-2; D call uncertain. The V gene lost 3 bases and the J gene lost 5 bases, with 13 bases spanning the gap. The CDR3 has 15 amino acids. CDR3 sequence (DNA): TGTGCCAGCAGTTTCTTAGCCCCGAGAACCGGGGAGCTGTTTTTT. This encodes CASSFLAPRTGELFF.

This clonotype has only a few counts. The chain couples TRBV28 to TRBJ1-5; the D gene is possibly TRBD1 (5 bases). The CDR3 contains 18 residues. Trimming pared 6 bases from V and 5 bases from J, leaving 26 bases between. CDR1 and CDR2 from the germline V gene are MDHEN and SYDVKM. CDR3 nucleotides: TGTGCCAGCAGCTATCCCATTTCGAGTCCCTTGGGGCATCAGCCCCAGCATTTT. Translation: CASSYPISSPLGHQPQHF.

The chain links TRBV12-3 or TRBV12-4 to TRBJ2-7; perhaps TRBD1 as D (7 bases). V gave up 3 bases and J gave up 1 base, with 13 bases separating them. CDR3 length: 15 residues. For the CDR3, the DNA is TGTGCCAGCAGTTTGGCAGGGGGGTTATCCTACGAGCAGTACTTC. This encodes CASSLAGGLSYEQYF.

In this sample, this clonotype turned up many times. This sequence joins TRBV12-3 or TRBV12-4 and TRBJ1-5; 9 positions agree with TRBD1. CDR3 length: 14 amino acids. The J segment lost 5 bases and the V segment lost 5 bases, leaving 4 bases of the junction unmatched. The CDR3 spells CASSPTGGHQPQHF. The CDR3 DNA reads TGTGCCAGCAGTCCTACAGGGGGCCATCAGCCCCAGCATTTT.

The chain joins TRBV4-3 to TRBJ1-1; no clear D gene. Germline assignment: CDR1 LGHNA and CDR2 YSLEER. The V gene lost 1 base and the J gene lost 6 bases, with 12 bases spanning the gap. The CDR3 has 14 residues. The CDR3 is CASSQGILGAEAFF. CDR3 nucleotide sequence: TGCGCCAGCAGCCAAGGCATACTCGGCGCTGAAGCTTTCTTT.

This clonotype was picked up many times. This chain uses TRBV27 with TRBJ1-2; D may be TRBD1 (5 bases). Trimming cost V 4 bases and J 3 bases, with 15 bases left between them. Germline CDR1 is MNHEY and CDR2 is SMNVEV (reference sequence). The CDR3 covers 15 residues. The CDR3 sequence is CASSWAGPSDYGYTF. In DNA, the CDR3 is TGTGCCAGCAGTTGGGCGGGGCCGTCGGACTATGGCTACACCTTC.

The rearrangement joins TRBV11-1 to TRBJ1-1; D not certain. V was shortened by 1 base and J by 4 bases, with 10 bases between the two germline ends. CDR1 and CDR2 (germline): SGHAT, FQDESV (reference sequence). The length of the CDR3 is 14 residues. The CDR3 protein is CASSLVRGGTEAFF. CDR3 nucleotides: TGTGCCAGCAGCTTAGTTCGGGGAGGCACTGAAGCTTTCTTT.